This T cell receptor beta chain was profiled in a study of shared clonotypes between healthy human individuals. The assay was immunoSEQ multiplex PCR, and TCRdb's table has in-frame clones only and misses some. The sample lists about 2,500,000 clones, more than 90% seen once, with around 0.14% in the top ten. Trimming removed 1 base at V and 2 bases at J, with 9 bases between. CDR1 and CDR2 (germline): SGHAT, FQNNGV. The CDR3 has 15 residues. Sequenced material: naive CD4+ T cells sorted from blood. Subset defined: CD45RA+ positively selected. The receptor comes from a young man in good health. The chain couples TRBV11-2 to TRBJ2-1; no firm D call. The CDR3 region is CASSLVAAAYNEQFF. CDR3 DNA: TGTGCCAGCAGCTTAGTGGCAGCCGCCTACAATGAGCAGTTCTTC.